A single sample is the source of the 5 T cell receptor beta chains below, sequenced in a study of blood T cells in healthy people across ages. Primed by a sample-barcoded 5' primer and a J-beta primer mix, a second PCR proceeded for about 7 to 11 cycles. TCRdb recomputed calls from the 5' RACE reads with MiXCR, one row per CDR3 protein. Of roughly 1.6 million distinct CDR3 sequences detected, about 32% appear once; the ten largest clones hold around 10%. Sequenced: blood. The receptors come from a woman in her twenties or thirties in good health.

This clonotype was counted between two and nine times. V and J are TRBV9 and TRBJ1-4; D is perhaps TRBD1 (5 bases). Germline CDR1 reads SGDLS; CDR2 reads YYNGEE. CDR3 length: 17 residues. V was cut by 1 base and J by 0 bases, with 13 bases left in between. The CDR3 DNA reads TGTGCCAGCAGCGTATCAGAGGGGATAGCAACTAATGAAAAACTGTTTTTT. Amino acids: CASSVSEGIATNEKLFF.

The sample holds a few counts of this clonotype. The chain employs TRBV27 and TRBJ2-5, with a possible D match to TRBD1 (6 bases). Germline CDR1 reads MNHEY; CDR2 reads SMNVEV (reference sequence). The V end was cut by 1 base, the J end by 5 bases, with 11 bases between. The CDR3 consists of 14 residues. The CDR3 nucleotides are TGTGCCAGCAGTTTATGGGGTCAGGGGGAGACCCAGTACTTC. It translates to CASSLWGQGETQYF.

This clonotype was seen a handful of times. The V and J genes are TRBV6-1 and TRBJ1-5, with 11 bases matching TRBD1. The CDR3 is 15 residues long. After removal of 8 bases from V and 0 bases from J, the junction contained 3 bases not matched to a gene. From germline, CDR1 is MNHNS and CDR2 SASEGT. The CDR3 sequence: CASLGQGASNQPQHF. DNA for the CDR3: TGTGCCAGCCTCGGACAGGGGGCTAGCAATCAGCCCCAGCATTTT.

This clonotype has a handful of counts. This chain connects TRBV9 to TRBJ1-2; no firm D call. Trimming pared 0 bases from V and 0 bases from J, leaving 9 bases between. The CDR3 is 15 residues long. The V gene's germline CDR1 is SGDLS and CDR2 YYNGEE. Written as DNA, the CDR3 is TGTGCCAGCAGCGTAGAGGTGATTACTAACTATGGCTACACCTTC. It yields the protein CASSVEVITNYGYTF.

This clonotype came up many times. The chain couples TRBV6-2 or TRBV6-3 to TRBJ2-4; tentative D call: TRBD1 (5 bases). The ends were cut back, 8 bases at V and 0 bases at J, with 17 bases in the middle. Germline loops: CDR1 MNHEY, CDR2 SVGEGT. There are 16 residues in the CDR3. CDR3 residues: CASRQWGELAKNIQYF. In DNA form, the CDR3 reads TGTGCCAGCCGACAATGGGGCGAACTAGCCAAAAACATTCAGTACTTC.